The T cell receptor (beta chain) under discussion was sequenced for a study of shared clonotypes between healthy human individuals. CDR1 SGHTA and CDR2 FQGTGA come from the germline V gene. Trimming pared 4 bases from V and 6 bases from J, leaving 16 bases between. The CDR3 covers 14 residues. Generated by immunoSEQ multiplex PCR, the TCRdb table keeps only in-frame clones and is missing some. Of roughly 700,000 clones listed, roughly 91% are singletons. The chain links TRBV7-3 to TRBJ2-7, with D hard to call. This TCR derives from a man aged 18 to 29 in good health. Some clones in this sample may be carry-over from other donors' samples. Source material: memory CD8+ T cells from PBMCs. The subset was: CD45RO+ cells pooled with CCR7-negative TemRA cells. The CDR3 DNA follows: TGTGCCAGCAGCTCCACTCTCGGCTGGGGCGAGCAGTACTTC. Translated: CASSSTLGWGEQYF. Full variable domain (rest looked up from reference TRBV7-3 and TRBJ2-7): GAGVSQTPSNKVTEKGKYVELRCDPISGHTALYWYRQSLGQGPEFLIYFQGTGAADDSGLPNDRFFAVRPEGSVSTLKIQRTERGDSAVYLCASSSTLGWGEQYFGPGTRLTVT.